The 13 T cell receptor beta chains below come from one sample, sequenced in a study of T cell repertoires in cytomegalovirus infection. Their target antigens are unknown. Each CDR3 protein is one row after TCRdb ran MiXCR on the reads. The data contain approximately 260,000 distinct CDR3 sequences, around 20% of them singletons. The sample consisted of cultured PBMCs, taken from culture after CMV antigen stimulation. These receptors all come from a human donor in good health (CMV status not recorded). Some clones in this sample may be carry-over from other donors' samples.

The rearrangement joins TRBV7-9 to TRBJ2-3; 14 bases are shared with TRBD2. The CDR3 consists of 15 residues. Germline CDR1 SEHNR, CDR2 FQNEAQ (reference sequence). V was clipped by 5 bases and J by 5 bases; unmatched bases: 3. Here the CDR3 reads CASSRGLAGVDTQYF. The CDR3 DNA sequence: TGTGCCAGCAGCCGGGGACTAGCGGGAGTAGATACGCAGTATTTT.

This chain joins TRBV20-1 and TRBJ1-4; TRBD1 aligns across 10 bases. From germline, CDR1 is DFQATT and CDR2 SNEGSKA (reference sequence). J lost 8 bases, V lost 2 bases, and 11 bases had no gene match. This CDR3 is built from 16 residues. The CDR3 nucleotides read TGCAGTGCTAGATTCAGCCCGGGACAGGGGCGCGAAAAACTGTTTTTT. As protein: CSARFSPGQGREKLFF.

This clonotype was observed a few times. This chain joins TRBV3-1 and TRBJ1-2; 10 nucleotides align to TRBD1. Looked up from germline, CDR1 is LGHDT and CDR2 is YNNKEL (reference sequence). The V and J ends lost 7 bases and 0 bases, in that order; junction bases with no gene match: 8. The CDR3 consists of 16 residues. CDR3 sequence reads: CASTPSGTGANYGYTF. The CDR3 DNA sequence: TGTGCCAGCACCCCATCCGGGACAGGGGCTAACTATGGCTACACCTTC.

This clonotype was seen at least ten times. The V and J genes are TRBV10-1 and TRBJ2-3; a weak D match, TRBD1 (5 bases). V was cut by 2 bases and J by 6 bases, with 15 bases left in between. The germline V gene encodes CDR1 WNHNN and CDR2 SYGVQD (reference sequence). The CDR3 runs to 15 residues. CDR3 region: CASSEGASLGDTQYF. The CDR3 DNA sequence: TGCGCCAGCAGTGAGGGGGCCAGTTTAGGGGATACGCAGTATTTT.

This clonotype was picked up a small number of times. V gene TRBV4-1 combines with J gene TRBJ1-6; 8 bases map to TRBD1. Looked up from germline, CDR1 is MGHRA and CDR2 is YSYEKL. The CDR3 has 14 amino acids. V lost 1 base, J lost 11 bases, and 4 bases stayed unmatched. Here the CDR3 reads CASSQGQGRPPLHF. CDR3 in DNA: TGCGCCAGCAGCCAAGGACAGGGGAGGCCACCCCTCCACTTT.

J is TRBJ2-1 and V is TRBV19, with TRBD1 matching 7 bases. The germline CDR1 and CDR2 sequences are LNHDA and SQIVND (reference sequence). V lost 6 bases, J lost 12 bases, and 8 bases stayed unmatched. The length of the CDR3 is 12 residues. The CDR3 DNA reads TGTGCCAGTAGCAGGACAGGACAAGGGCAGTTCTTC. It translates to CASSRTGQGQFF.

The chain uses TRBV7-2 and TRBJ2-1; D might be TRBD1 or TRBD2, each matching 5 bases. V lost 4 bases and J 7 bases, leaving 11 bases between the germline ends. Germline V lookup: CDR1 SGHTA, CDR2 FQGNSA. This CDR3 comprises 13 residues. The CDR3 loop is CASSSVRENEQFF. The CDR3 bases are TGTGCCAGCAGCTCAGTCAGGGAGAATGAGCAGTTCTTC.

Many counts were recorded for this clonotype. The gene calls are TRBV7-9 and TRBJ2-7; 11 bases are a match to TRBD2. Germline CDR1 is SEHNR and CDR2 is FQNEAQ (reference sequence). CDR3 size: 15 residues. V lost 0 bases, J lost 6 bases, and 4 bases stayed unmatched. CDR3 sequence: CASSLALAGGSEQYF. Written as DNA, the CDR3 is TGTGCCAGCAGCTTAGCTCTAGCGGGAGGTTCCGAGCAGTACTTC.

In this sample, this clonotype turned up a few times. V is TRBV18 and J is TRBJ2-5; maybe TRBD1 (7 bases). Germline CDR1 is KGHSH and CDR2 is LQKENI. The CDR3 sequence is 14 residues long. V was pared by 6 bases and J by 5 bases, with 16 bases between. The CDR3: CASSRAGGIETQYF. As DNA, the CDR3 is TGTGCCAGCTCCCGAGCAGGGGGGATCGAGACCCAGTACTTC.

This clonotype was seen only a few times. The chain combines TRBV12-3 or TRBV12-4 with TRBJ2-2, with D possibly being TRBD2 (6 bases). This CDR3 is 16 amino acids long. V dropped 5 bases and J dropped 1 base, with 14 bases sitting between them. This CDR3 is CASSPGGSGNTGELFF. The DNA of the CDR3 is TGTGCCAGCAGTCCCGGGGGTAGCGGGAACACCGGGGAGCTGTTTTTT.

This clonotype has a count of ten or more. This chain uses TRBV14 with TRBJ2-1; weak D call: TRBD2 (6 bases). CDR3 size: 16 residues. Germline V gene sequence: CDR1 SGHDN, CDR2 FVKESK. Trimming pared 5 bases from V and 9 bases from J, leaving 23 bases between. The CDR3 reads CASSLGPGLLPGEQFF. CDR3 nucleotide sequence: TGTGCCAGCAGCTTGGGCCCGGGACTCCTACCCGGTGAGCAGTTCTTC. Together with reference TRBV14 and TRBJ2-1, the CDR3 gives the full variable domain: EAGVTQFPSHSVIEKGQTVTLRCDPISGHDNLYWYRRVMGKEIKFLLHFVKESKQDESGMPNNRFLAERTGGTYSTLKVQPAELEDSGVYFCASSLGPGLLPGEQFFGPGTRLTVL.

This rearrangement joins TRBV13 to TRBJ1-1, with TRBD1 as a possible D gene (5 bases). V was trimmed by 5 bases and J by 1 base, leaving 17 bases between them. Germline assignment: CDR1 PRHDT and CDR2 FYEKMQ (reference sequence). The CDR3 runs 16 residues. The CDR3 is CASSPPGGGTNTEAFF. For the CDR3, the DNA is TGTGCCAGCAGCCCTCCTGGAGGAGGGACGAACACTGAAGCTTTCTTT.

This clonotype was counted at least ten times. V and J are TRBV7-2 and TRBJ1-4; D possibly corresponds to TRBD1 (5 bases). V lost 2 bases and J lost 7, with 23 bases in between. The germline V gene encodes CDR1 SGHTA and CDR2 FQGNSA. This CDR3 has 18 residues. The CDR3 spells CASSLTGRGPTMGEKLFF. In DNA, the CDR3 is TGTGCCAGCAGCTTAACGGGCCGGGGCCCAACGATGGGTGAAAAACTGTTTTTT.